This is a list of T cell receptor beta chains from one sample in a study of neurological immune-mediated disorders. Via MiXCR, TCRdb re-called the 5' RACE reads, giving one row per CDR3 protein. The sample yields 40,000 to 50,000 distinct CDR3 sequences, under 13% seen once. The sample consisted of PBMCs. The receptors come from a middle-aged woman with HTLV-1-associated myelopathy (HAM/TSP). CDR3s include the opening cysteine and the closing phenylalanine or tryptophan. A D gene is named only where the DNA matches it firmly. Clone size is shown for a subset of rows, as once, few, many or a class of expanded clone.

cdr3_nt: TGTGCCATCAGTGAGTCTGGGACTATCCAAGAGACCCAGTACTTC; cdr3_aa: CAISESGTIQETQYF; d_call: TRBD2; v_call: TRBV10-3; j_call: TRBJ2-5; clone_size: many
cdr3_nt: TGTGCCAGCTCACCACCGAGCAGGGGATCGGATACGCAGTATTTT; cdr3_aa: CASSPPSRGSDTQYF; d_call: .; v_call: TRBV18; j_call: TRBJ2-3; clone_size: many
cdr3_nt: TGTGCCAGCAGAGAACTAGCGGGGAGGGAGACCCAGTACTTC; cdr3_aa: CASRELAGRETQYF; d_call: TRBD2; v_call: TRBV5-6; j_call: TRBJ2-5; clone_size: .
cdr3_nt: TGCAGCGTTGATCAGCCAGCAAGATACAATGAGCAGTTCTTC; cdr3_aa: CSVDQPARYNEQFF; d_call: .; v_call: TRBV29-1; j_call: TRBJ2-1; clone_size: many
cdr3_nt: TGTGCCAGCCGCCGCCCGGGACGTAGGGACACTGAAGCTTTCTTT; cdr3_aa: CASRRPGRRDTEAFF; d_call: .; v_call: TRBV19; j_call: TRBJ1-1; clone_size: many
cdr3_nt: TGTGCCAGCAGCGCCCGTGGGACCCATAGCACAGATACGCAGTATTTT; cdr3_aa: CASSARGTHSTDTQYF; d_call: .; v_call: TRBV7-9; j_call: TRBJ2-3; clone_size: many
cdr3_nt: TGCGCCAGCAGCTTGAGGGCAAGGCAGGGACGATCACCCCTCCACTTT; cdr3_aa: CASSLRARQGRSPLHF; d_call: .; v_call: TRBV5-1; j_call: TRBJ1-6; clone_size: many
cdr3_nt: TGCAGTGCTAGTTCCCAGGGGCAATCGTCTGGAAACACCATATATTTT; cdr3_aa: CSASSQGQSSGNTIYF; d_call: .; v_call: TRBV20-1; j_call: TRBJ1-3; clone_size: many
cdr3_nt: TGTGCCAGCAGCTTACCGTCTGCGGGGGGTACAGATACGCAGTATTTT; cdr3_aa: CASSLPSAGGTDTQYF; d_call: TRBD2; v_call: TRBV7-8; j_call: TRBJ2-3; clone_size: many
cdr3_nt: TGTGCCAGCAGCCCTCATTCCCGGGACAGGGAACCTTTGGCCAAAAACATTCAGTACTTC; cdr3_aa: CASSPHSRDREPLAKNIQYF; d_call: .; v_call: TRBV21-1; j_call: TRBJ2-4; clone_size: .
cdr3_nt: TGTGCCAGCAGCTTACCATCCAGCCCAGCGGGGGGGCGCACAGATACGCAGTATTTT; cdr3_aa: CASSLPSSPAGGRTDTQYF; d_call: TRBD2; v_call: TRBV7-2; j_call: TRBJ2-3; clone_size: many
cdr3_nt: TGTGCCAGCAGTTTATCAGGCGGGCGCTCCTACAATGAGCAGTTCTTC; cdr3_aa: CASSLSGGRSYNEQFF; d_call: .; v_call: TRBV12-3/TRBV12-4; j_call: TRBJ2-1; clone_size: many
cdr3_nt: TGCGCCAGCAGCCAAGAAGGCGACTTCTTC; cdr3_aa: CASSQEGDFF; d_call: .; v_call: TRBV4-1; j_call: TRBJ2-7; clone_size: many
cdr3_nt: TGTGCCAGCAGCTTAGTCTCCGGGACAGGGGGCCGGGGTGAAGCTTTCTTT; cdr3_aa: CASSLVSGTGGRGEAFF; d_call: TRBD1; v_call: TRBV11-2; j_call: TRBJ1-1; clone_size: many
cdr3_nt: TGCGCCAGCACCGACCTGGGGGCTCGGAGTTGGAACACTGAAGCTTTCTTT; cdr3_aa: CASTDLGARSWNTEAFF; d_call: .; v_call: TRBV5-1; j_call: TRBJ1-1; clone_size: many
cdr3_nt: TGCGCCAGCAGCTTGGGACAGGTACTCAATCAGCCCCAGCATTTT; cdr3_aa: CASSLGQVLNQPQHF; d_call: .; v_call: TRBV5-1; j_call: TRBJ1-5; clone_size: many
cdr3_nt: TGTGCCAGCACCGACGGGGCGGCCGAACAGCCCCAGCATTTT; cdr3_aa: CASTDGAAEQPQHF; d_call: .; v_call: TRBV6-2/TRBV6-3; j_call: TRBJ1-5; clone_size: many
cdr3_nt: TGCGCCAGCAGCCAAGCGGCCAGGGGACTCACAGATACGCAGTATTTT; cdr3_aa: CASSQAARGLTDTQYF; d_call: .; v_call: TRBV4-3; j_call: TRBJ2-3; clone_size: many
cdr3_nt: TGCGCCAGCAGCCAGGGACAGGCAGTTGCTAACTATGGCTACACCTTC; cdr3_aa: CASSQGQAVANYGYTF; d_call: TRBD1; v_call: TRBV4-1; j_call: TRBJ1-2; clone_size: many
cdr3_nt: TGTGCCACCAGTGATTTGCCCGGACGGAAGGCTGCTGGGGCCAACGTCCTGACTTTC; cdr3_aa: CATSDLPGRKAAGANVLTF; d_call: .; v_call: TRBV24-1; j_call: TRBJ2-6; clone_size: many
cdr3_nt: TGTGCCAGCAGTTTAGGGCGGGATCAGCCCCAGCATTTT; cdr3_aa: CASSLGRDQPQHF; d_call: .; v_call: TRBV12-3/TRBV12-4; j_call: TRBJ1-5; clone_size: many
cdr3_nt: TGTGCCAGCAGCTCCCAGGGACAGCCCGCAGATACGCAGTATTTT; cdr3_aa: CASSSQGQPADTQYF; d_call: TRBD1; v_call: TRBV7-2; j_call: TRBJ2-3; clone_size: many
cdr3_nt: TGTGCCAGCCGGGATTCGAACTATGGCTACACCTTC; cdr3_aa: CASRDSNYGYTF; d_call: .; v_call: TRBV6-2/TRBV6-3; j_call: TRBJ1-2; clone_size: many
cdr3_nt: TGTGCCAGCAGTGAAGCAAGGCAGCCCACTGAAGCTTTCTTT; cdr3_aa: CASSEARQPTEAFF; d_call: .; v_call: TRBV2; j_call: TRBJ1-1; clone_size: many
cdr3_nt: TGCAGTGCCCCTGGGACTACCTACAATGAGCAGTTCTTC; cdr3_aa: CSAPGTTYNEQFF; d_call: TRBD2; v_call: TRBV20-1; j_call: TRBJ2-1; clone_size: many
cdr3_nt: TGCAGTGGCACGAGCGGGTGGAACACTGAAGCTTTCTTT; cdr3_aa: CSGTSGWNTEAFF; d_call: .; v_call: TRBV20-1; j_call: TRBJ1-1; clone_size: many
cdr3_nt: TGTGCCAGCAGCCCGGACAGTTCGAATGGCTACACCTTC; cdr3_aa: CASSPDSSNGYTF; d_call: .; v_call: TRBV6-2/TRBV6-3; j_call: TRBJ1-2; clone_size: many
cdr3_nt: TGTGCCAGCAGTTCTCAACTAGCGGGGTCTATTGAGCAGTTCTTC; cdr3_aa: CASSSQLAGSIEQFF; d_call: TRBD2; v_call: TRBV6-5; j_call: TRBJ2-1; clone_size: many
cdr3_nt: TGCGCCAGCAGCCGCCTGTGGACAGCGAGCTCCTACGAGCAGTACTTC; cdr3_aa: CASSRLWTASSYEQYF; d_call: .; v_call: TRBV4-1; j_call: TRBJ2-7; clone_size: many
cdr3_nt: TGCGCCAGCAGCCGTGATTTCGCGGGGGCTAACACCGGGGAGCTGTTTTTT; cdr3_aa: CASSRDFAGANTGELFF; d_call: .; v_call: TRBV4-3; j_call: TRBJ2-2; clone_size: many
cdr3_nt: TGTGCCAGCAGCCAAGGGCAGAAGCAGCCCCAGCATTTT; cdr3_aa: CASSQGQKQPQHF; d_call: .; v_call: TRBV3-1; j_call: TRBJ1-5; clone_size: many
cdr3_nt: TGTGCCAGCATCCAGAACAGGGGAACTGAGCAGTTCTTC; cdr3_aa: CASIQNRGTEQFF; d_call: TRBD1; v_call: TRBV7-9; j_call: TRBJ2-1; clone_size: few
cdr3_nt: TGTGCCAGCAGCGTAGGCCCAGCGGGATTCCCCACAGATACGCAGTATTTT; cdr3_aa: CASSVGPAGFPTDTQYF; d_call: TRBD2; v_call: TRBV9; j_call: TRBJ2-3; clone_size: many
cdr3_nt: TGCGCCAGCAGCTCGACGGGGACAGGCCAGAGCTCCTACAATGAGCAGTTCTTC; cdr3_aa: CASSSTGTGQSSYNEQFF; d_call: TRBD1; v_call: TRBV5-1; j_call: TRBJ2-1; clone_size: many
cdr3_nt: TGCAGCGTTCAGGGGGCCACTACCTACGAGCAGTACTTC; cdr3_aa: CSVQGATTYEQYF; d_call: TRBD1; v_call: TRBV29-1; j_call: TRBJ2-7; clone_size: many
cdr3_nt: TGTGCCTGGAAGACAGGGTTAAGCTACGAGCAGTACTTC; cdr3_aa: CAWKTGLSYEQYF; d_call: TRBD1; v_call: TRBV30; j_call: TRBJ2-7; clone_size: many
cdr3_nt: TGCGCCAGCAGCCTCCGGCAGGGCTCCTACAATGAGCAGTTCTTC; cdr3_aa: CASSLRQGSYNEQFF; d_call: .; v_call: TRBV4-1; j_call: TRBJ2-1; clone_size: many
cdr3_nt: TGTGCCAGCAGACGCCTTTTTCAAGGCCATGAGCAGTTCTTC; cdr3_aa: CASRRLFQGHEQFF; d_call: .; v_call: TRBV12-3/TRBV12-4; j_call: TRBJ2-1; clone_size: many
cdr3_nt: TGCAGCGTTGCTCCAGGTAGCGCCTACGAGCAGTACTTC; cdr3_aa: CSVAPGSAYEQYF; d_call: .; v_call: TRBV29-1; j_call: TRBJ2-7; clone_size: many
cdr3_nt: TGCAGTGCCGCGGGGGGCAGCTCCTACAATGAGCAGTTCTTC; cdr3_aa: CSAAGGSSYNEQFF; d_call: TRBD2; v_call: TRBV20-1; j_call: TRBJ2-1; clone_size: medium-sized
cdr3_nt: TGTGCCAGCTCACCTAGTGACGGGAGCTATGAGCAGTTCTTC; cdr3_aa: CASSPSDGSYEQFF; d_call: .; v_call: TRBV18; j_call: TRBJ2-1; clone_size: many
cdr3_nt: TGCGCCAGCAGCTCATGGGCCGAAAAACTGTTTTTT; cdr3_aa: CASSSWAEKLFF; d_call: .; v_call: TRBV4-1; j_call: TRBJ1-4; clone_size: many
cdr3_nt: TGCGCCAGCAGCTTGGGTCCCGAGAAATACGAGCAGTACTTC; cdr3_aa: CASSLGPEKYEQYF; d_call: .; v_call: TRBV5-1; j_call: TRBJ2-7; clone_size: .
cdr3_nt: TGCAGTGCTAGAGGCGGAATCGGTGATGAAAAACTGTTTTTT; cdr3_aa: CSARGGIGDEKLFF; d_call: .; v_call: TRBV20-1; j_call: TRBJ1-4; clone_size: many
cdr3_nt: TGCGCCAGCAGCGACGGGACATACGGCTACACCTTC; cdr3_aa: CASSDGTYGYTF; d_call: .; v_call: TRBV5-1; j_call: TRBJ1-2; clone_size: many
cdr3_nt: TGTGCCAGCAGCCCCACAGGGGGCGCGAGGAACACTGAAGCTTTCTTT; cdr3_aa: CASSPTGGARNTEAFF; d_call: TRBD1; v_call: TRBV7-9; j_call: TRBJ1-1; clone_size: many
cdr3_nt: TGCGCCAGCAGCCAATTTCGGTTACCCCCAGATACGCAGTATTTT; cdr3_aa: CASSQFRLPPDTQYF; d_call: .; v_call: TRBV4-3; j_call: TRBJ2-3; clone_size: many
cdr3_nt: TGTGCCAGCAGTGAATCGACGGGATATCAGCCCCAGCATTTT; cdr3_aa: CASSESTGYQPQHF; d_call: .; v_call: TRBV25-1; j_call: TRBJ1-5; clone_size: .
cdr3_nt: TGCGCCAGCAGCTTGCACAGGGGAAATTCACCCCTCCACTTT; cdr3_aa: CASSLHRGNSPLHF; d_call: TRBD1; v_call: TRBV5-1; j_call: TRBJ1-6; clone_size: many
cdr3_nt: TGTGCCAGCAGCTTAGTGATAGTGCCGGGACTAGCGGGGTATGAGCAGTTCTTC; cdr3_aa: CASSLVIVPGLAGYEQFF; d_call: TRBD2; v_call: TRBV7-2; j_call: TRBJ2-1; clone_size: many
cdr3_nt: TGCAGCGTTCACAGGGGTAATGGGGAGCTGTTTTTT; cdr3_aa: CSVHRGNGELFF; d_call: TRBD1; v_call: TRBV29-1; j_call: TRBJ2-2; clone_size: many
cdr3_nt: TGTGCCAGCAGTCTAAATACGGTGCAGTACTTC; cdr3_aa: CASSLNTVQYF; d_call: .; v_call: TRBV12-3/TRBV12-4; j_call: TRBJ2-7; clone_size: many
cdr3_nt: TGTGCCAGCAGCCAAGCGGGACAGCGCCTCGATGGCTACACCTTC; cdr3_aa: CASSQAGQRLDGYTF; d_call: TRBD1; v_call: TRBV4-2; j_call: TRBJ1-2; clone_size: many